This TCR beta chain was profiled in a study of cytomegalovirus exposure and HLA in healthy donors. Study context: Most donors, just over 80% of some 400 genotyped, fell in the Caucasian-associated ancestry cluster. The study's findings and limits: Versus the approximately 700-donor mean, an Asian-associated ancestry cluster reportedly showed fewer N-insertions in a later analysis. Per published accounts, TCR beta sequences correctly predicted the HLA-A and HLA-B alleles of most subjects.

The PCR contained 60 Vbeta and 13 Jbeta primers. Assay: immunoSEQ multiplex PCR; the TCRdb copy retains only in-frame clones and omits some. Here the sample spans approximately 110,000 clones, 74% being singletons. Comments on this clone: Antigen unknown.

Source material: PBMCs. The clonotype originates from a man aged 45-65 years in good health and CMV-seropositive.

The CDR3 protein is CASSLARGVAQETQYF. CDR3 nucleotides: TGCGCCAGCAGCTTGGCTCGGGGGGTGGCCCAAGAGACCCAGTACTTC. This rearrangement joins TRBV5-1 to TRBJ2-5; 7 bases align to TRBD2. Trimming cost V 0 bases and J 1 base; bases outside gene matches: 6. CDR3 length: 16 amino acids. Germline assignment: CDR1 SGHRS and CDR2 YFSETQ.